This section outlines one T cell receptor (beta chain) sequence together with its context. This clonotype was seen repeatedly, ten times or more. The antigen it recognizes is unknown. No base quality information exists; no much larger clone differs at one position. The library was made by RACE. For sequencing, a NextSeq 500 was employed. During library preparation, unique molecular identifiers were attached to individual cDNA molecules so that TCRs could be counted in a quantitative, reproducible way. Both TCR alpha and TCR beta chains were sequenced from each blood RNA sample. Per the source publication's procedure: Samples had a median of about 90,000 TCRs, with a range from about 23,224 to 750,000. The Decombinator software suite was used to annotate the V, J and CDR3 of the TCR reads. For PS versus PT1 abundance plots, all samples were subsampled to the same number of TCRs (28,000). Expanded TCRs were defined as absent before sensitization and observed at least eight times at the 2-week time point. The public reads were run again by TCRdb, first through fastp at Q25 and then through MiXCR, and only productive beta chains were kept. Each CDR3 protein appears once, grouped with its most common genes and DNA. The authors' filters were not applied to this entry. The sample table records over 300,000 distinct CDR3 sequences; about 5.1% of these occur just once. Clones ranked in the top ten supply roughly 2.6% of the sample.

The data originate from a study of human T cells and chemical hapten exposure (dated by TCRdb to 2020 to 2022). Concerning the study at large: For sensitization, 2% DPC in acetone was applied to a roughly 2 cm by roughly 2 cm area of upper inner arm skin. Alopecia areata with under or over 50% scalp involvement, alopecia totalis and alopecia universalis were represented in the patient cohort, which was mostly female. Patch testing was done on the upper back using Finn chambers containing 0.01% DPC, and results were scored after 6 days according to International Contact Dermatitis Research Group standards. Libraries were pooled for sequencing, and variation in per-sample TCR yields was attributed mainly to small differences in library volumes within the pool. In alopecia patients, the study followed how the peripheral blood TCR repertoire changed in vivo over primary and secondary sensitization to diphenylcyclopropenone (DPC), a hapten. Blood was sampled from patients pre-sensitization (week 0) and at 2, 6 and about 24 weeks after DPC sensitization. Nearly 30 alopecia patients gave blood for TCR sequencing at one to four time points (pre-sensitization, 2, 6 and 24 weeks). Weekly therapeutic DPC doses were additionally applied to the scalp of patients throughout the roughly 23-week study period. Beyond this particular receptor, the publication reports: Significantly more large CDR3 similarity clusters were formed by expanded TCRs than by pre-sensitization or healthy control sets, consistent with antigen-driven responses. DPC sensitization did not change how many TCRs were above 1 in 1000 frequency, and no evidence was found of alterations in global repertoire structure. The number of PT1 expanded TCRs positively correlated with patch test score, significant at thresholds 8, 16 and 32 but not 4. All patients had alopecia, a presumed autoimmune disease, so their immune response might differ from that of healthy individuals. Repeated subsampling changed both the strength of the expansion versus patch-test correlation and the threshold at which the correlation became significant.

According to the study, the label for this sample's time point signals: pre-sensitization, week 0. The sample's treatment or condition label, in plain terms: therapeutic diphenylcyclopropenone sensitization with weekly scalp DPC. Blood at each patch-test visit was drawn before the patch test was applied. Patients were eligible if aged 18 to 70, diagnosed with alopecia and judged suitable for DPC therapy, and pregnant patients were excluded. Total RNA was extracted from unfractionated whole blood collected in Tempus Blood RNA tubes. The germline V gene provides CDR1 MGHRA and CDR2 YSYEKL. At the junction V is shortened by 0 bases and J by 0 bases; bases outside the gene matches: 7. The cysteine opens and the phenylalanine closes a CDR3 of 17 amino acids. The kept DNA is CDR3 alone, 51 bases in frame from the first base.

The specimen was whole blood, collected in connection with sensitization to the hapten diphenylcyclopropenone (DPC). The chain is made from TRBV4-1 and TRBJ2-7; 8 junctional bases match TRBD2. The clonotype was recovered from a woman aged 50 to 65 with alopecia areata. Some clones in this sample may be carry-over from other donors' samples. The CDR3 loop reads CASSQDPSGGFSYEQYF. Here is the DNA: TGCGCCAGCAGCCAAGATCCAAGCGGGGGCTTCTCCTACGAGCAGTACTTC.